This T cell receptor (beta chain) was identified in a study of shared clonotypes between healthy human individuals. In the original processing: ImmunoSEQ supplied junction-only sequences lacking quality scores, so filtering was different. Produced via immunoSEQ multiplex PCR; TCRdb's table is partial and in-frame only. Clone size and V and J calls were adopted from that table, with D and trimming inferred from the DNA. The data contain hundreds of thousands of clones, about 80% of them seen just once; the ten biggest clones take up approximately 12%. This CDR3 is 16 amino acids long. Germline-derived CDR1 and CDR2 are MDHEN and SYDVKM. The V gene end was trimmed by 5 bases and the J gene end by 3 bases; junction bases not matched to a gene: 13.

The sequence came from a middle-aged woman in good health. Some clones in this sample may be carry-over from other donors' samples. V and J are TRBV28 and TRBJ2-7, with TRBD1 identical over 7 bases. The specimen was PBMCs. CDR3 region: CASSPLDRLADYEQYF. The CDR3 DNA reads TGTGCCAGCAGTCCGTTGGACAGGTTAGCTGACTACGAGCAGTACTTC. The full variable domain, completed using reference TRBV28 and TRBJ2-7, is DVKVTQSSRYLVKRTGEKVFLECVQDMDHENMFWYRQDPGLGLRLIYFSYDVKMKEKGDIPEGYSVSREKKERFSLILESASTNQTSMYLCASSPLDRLADYEQYFGPGTRLTVT.